These 30 T cell receptor beta chains originate from one sample sequenced in a study of CD8+ T cells in alopecia areata. Treatment described: oral pan-JAK inhibitor, 5-10 mg twice daily. It was cDNA, reverse transcribed from extracted RNA, that served as the sequencing template. Some clones are missing from TCRdb's copy, which holds only in-frame ones; the method was immunoSEQ multiplex PCR. The sample carries 95,000 to 120,000 clones, 45% to 65% recorded once. The starting material was CD4+ T cells sorted from blood, obtained at week 24, from a patient treated with tofacitinib. These TCRs come from a human donor with alopecia areata.

CDR3 residues: CASSPDRDHYEQYF. CDR3 nucleotide sequence: TGTGCCAGCAGCCCGGACAGGGACCACTACGAGCAGTACTTC. The chain couples TRBV7-2 to TRBJ2-7; 8 bases fit TRBD1. J lost 3 bases, V lost 5 bases, and 6 bases had no gene match. Germline V gene lookup returns CDR1 SGHTA and CDR2 FQGNSA. CDR3 length: 14 residues.

The J gene is TRBJ2-3, the V gene TRBV27; the D gene could be TRBD1 or TRBD2 (5 bases each). The CDR3 runs to 15 residues. CDR1 and CDR2 from the germline V gene are MNHEY and SMNVEV (reference sequence). The V and J ends lost 6 bases and 0 bases respectively, with 13 bases between them. In DNA form, the CDR3 reads TGTGCCAGCAGCAAGAGGGACCCGAGCACAGATACGCAGTATTTT. This translates into CASSKRDPSTDTQYF.

This clone has a handful of counts. The chain combines TRBV6-5 with TRBJ1-1, with D unresolved. Germline assignment: CDR1 MNHEY and CDR2 SVGAGI. V lost 0 bases to trimming and J lost 6 bases, with 11 bases between them. There are 14 residues in the CDR3. The CDR3 DNA reads TGTGCCAGCAGTTACTCGAGGGTCAGTCCTGAAGCTTTCTTT. Its translation: CASSYSRVSPEAFF.

V is TRBV15 and J is TRBJ1-6; D is ambiguous. CDR1 and CDR2 (germline): LNHNV, YYDKDF (reference sequence). The CDR3 loop spans 14 amino acids. Trimming left V 3 bases short and J 5 bases short, with 8 bases between. For the CDR3, the DNA is TGTGCCACCAGCAGGACCACAGATAATTCACCCCTCCACTTT. Its translation is CATSRTTDNSPLHF.

The chain joins TRBV9 to TRBJ1-1, with D unclear. The CDR3 sequence is 14 residues long. Trimming stripped 0 bases from V and 5 bases from J, with 11 bases between. Germline V lookup: CDR1 SGDLS, CDR2 YYNGEE. The CDR3 spells CASSVEGRRTEAFF. CDR3 bases: TGTGCCAGCAGCGTAGAAGGCAGGCGAACTGAAGCTTTCTTT.

This clone has a single count. This chain joins TRBV4-3 and TRBJ1-1; D gene ambiguous. CDR3 length: 12 residues. Germline values: CDR1 LGHNA, CDR2 YSLEER. Trimming removed 4 bases from V and 2 bases from J, with 5 bases in between. Written as DNA, the CDR3 is TGCGCCAGCAGCCTAGACAACACTGAAGCTTTCTTT. It translates to CASSLDNTEAFF.

The rearrangement uses TRBV5-1 and TRBJ2-5, with D uncertain. The CDR3 is 13 amino acids. Germline V CDR1 and CDR2: SGHRS, YFSETQ. Trimming cost V 4 bases and J 2 bases, with 9 bases left between them. The CDR3 nucleotides are TGCGCCAGCAGCCCAAACGGACAAGAGACCCAGTACTTC. It encodes CASSPNGQETQYF.

This clone appeared a few times. The chain recombines TRBV6-5 with TRBJ2-5; D is unclear. Looked up from germline, CDR1 is MNHEY and CDR2 is SVGAGI. Trimming shortened V by 4 bases and J by 5 bases, and 5 bases separated the two germline ends. This CDR3 spans 11 amino acids. The CDR3 nucleotides are TGTGCCAGCAGTTTGGCGGAGACCCAGTACTTC. This encodes CASSLAETQYF.

The rearrangement links TRBV29-1 to TRBJ1-5; D unclear. V lost 4 bases and J lost 2, with 9 bases in between. Germline-derived CDR1 and CDR2 are SQVTM and ANQGSEA. CDR3 length: 13 amino acids. CDR3 loop: CSVGGLGNQPQHF. In nucleotides, the CDR3 is TGCAGCGTTGGAGGGTTAGGCAATCAGCCCCAGCATTTT.

This clone was observed a single time. V is TRBV6-5 and J is TRBJ1-2; the D is unclear. The germline V gene has CDR1 MNHEY and CDR2 SVGAGI. The CDR3 extends over 13 amino acids. Trimming left V 6 bases short and J 0 bases short, with 8 bases between. The CDR3 protein is CASRLGANYGYTF. DNA for the CDR3: TGTGCCAGCAGACTCGGGGCTAACTATGGCTACACCTTC.

V usage is TRBV5-1 and J usage is TRBJ1-6; D is possibly TRBD1 (6 bases). Deletions cut 1 base from V and 8 bases from J, with 10 bases between. Germline V lookup: CDR1 SGHRS, CDR2 YFSETQ. CDR3 length: 14 residues. The CDR3 protein is CASSLQGQDSPLHF. CDR3 coding DNA: TGCGCCAGCAGCTTGCAGGGGCAGGATTCACCCCTCCACTTT.

The rearrangement links TRBV29-1 to TRBJ2-1, with TRBD2 as a possible D gene (5 bases). With 3 bases removed from V and 8 bases from J, the gap between germline ends came to 11 bases. Germline-derived CDR1 and CDR2 are SQVTM and ANQGSEA. CDR3 length: 12 amino acids. The CDR3 sequence: CSVDRGVDEQFF. The CDR3 bases are TGCAGCGTTGATCGGGGAGTTGATGAGCAGTTCTTC.

The chain employs TRBV2 and TRBJ2-3; no reliable D call. CDR1 SNHLY and CDR2 FYNNEI come from the germline V gene. Trimming took 4 bases from V and 14 from J, leaving 10 bases between them. The CDR3 spans 10 residues. CDR3 protein: CASSGGAGYF. CDR3 DNA sequence: TGTGCCAGCAGTGGTGGAGCAGGGTATTTT.

The chain employs TRBV5-1 and TRBJ2-5; possibly TRBD1 or TRBD2 for D (6 bases each). The V and J ends lost 4 bases and 5 bases respectively, with 18 bases between them. CDR1 and CDR2 (germline): SGHRS, YFSETQ. The CDR3 is 15 residues long. The CDR3 DNA reads as TGCGCCAGCAGCCCCCCCTCGGGGGCGAAGGAGACCCAGTACTTC. It translates to CASSPPSGAKETQYF.

The rearrangement joins TRBV10-2 to TRBJ2-1, with 8 bases matching TRBD2. The ends lost 0 bases at V and 6 bases at J; junction bases unmatched: 13. This CDR3 has 18 amino acids. Per the germline V gene, CDR1 is WSHSY and CDR2 is SAAADI. The CDR3, as DNA: TGCGCCAGCAGTGAGTCGACCTGGACGGGGGGGCCCTTCAATGAGCAGTTCTTC. Protein: CASSESTWTGGPFNEQFF.

This clone was picked up one time. The chain joins TRBV25-1 to TRBJ1-1, with D perhaps TRBD1 (6 bases). Trimming cost V 1 base and J 12 bases, with 18 bases left between them. Germline loops: CDR1 MGHDK, CDR2 SYGVNS. The CDR3 sequence is 14 residues long. CDR3 residues: CASSESGAVPATFF. In nucleotides, the CDR3 is TGTGCCAGCAGTGAATCAGGGGCGGTCCCGGCGACTTTCTTT.

This clone was counted only a few times. The gene calls are TRBV29-1 and TRBJ1-2; weak D call: TRBD1 (5 bases). The germline V and J ends were trimmed by 0 bases and 8 bases, with 13 bases remaining between them. Germline V gene lookup returns CDR1 SQVTM and CDR2 ANQGSEA. CDR3 length: 13 amino acids. In DNA, the CDR3 is TGCAGCGTTGAAGAGCTAACTCGGGGGGGCTACACCTTC. It specifies CSVEELTRGGYTF.

The chain has TRBV6-1 and TRBJ2-2; possibly TRBD1 for D (6 bases). The V and J ends lost 7 bases and 0 bases respectively, with 12 bases between them. The CDR3 consists of 15 residues. CDR1 and CDR2 from the germline V gene are MNHNS and SASEGT. CDR3 nucleotides: TGTGCCAGCAATATAGGGGGTTCGAACACCGGGGAGCTGTTTTTT. Protein sequence: CASNIGGSNTGELFF.

The chain has TRBV30 and TRBJ2-2, with D unresolved. This CDR3 comprises 14 residues. The V gene's germline CDR1 is GTSNPN and CDR2 SVGIG (reference sequence). V gave up 3 bases and J gave up 1 base, with 9 bases separating them. The CDR3 DNA reads TGTGCCTGGAGCCTGGGTTTGAACACCGGGGAGCTGTTTTTT. This sequence encodes CAWSLGLNTGELFF. The full variable domain, its missing parts supplied by reference TRBV30 and TRBJ2-2, is SQTIHQWPATLVQPVGSPLSLECTVEGTSNPNLYWYRQAAGRGLQLLFYSVGIGQISSEVPQNLSASRPQDRQFILSSKKLLLSDSGFYLCAWSLGLNTGELFFGEGSRLTVL.

This sequence joins TRBV4-1 and TRBJ1-5, with D unresolved. Trimming took 0 bases from V and 3 from J, leaving 3 bases between them. CDR1 and CDR2 (germline): MGHRA, YSYEKL. The CDR3 is made up of 13 amino acids. In DNA, the CDR3 is TGCGCCAGCAGCCAAGATTTCAATCAGCCCCAGCATTTT. It encodes CASSQDFNQPQHF.

The chain combines TRBV25-1 with TRBJ1-2; D is ambiguous. The CDR3 spans 16 residues. V lost 3 bases to trimming and J lost 5 bases, with 19 bases between them. Germline CDR1 is MGHDK and CDR2 is SYGVNS. The CDR3 nucleotides read TGTGCCAGCAGTGATGACTCGCTCCCGGGCCGGTATGGCTACACCTTC. This codes for CASSDDSLPGRYGYTF.

CDR3 coding DNA: TGCGCCAGCAGCCAAGATATCAGGGGAGGTGAAGCTTTCTTT. Protein product: CASSQDIRGGEAFF. This sequence joins TRBV4-3 and TRBJ1-1; weak D call: TRBD1 (6 bases). V was cut by 0 bases and J by 7 bases, with 12 bases left in between. The CDR3 has 14 residues. Germline CDR1 LGHNA, CDR2 YSLEER.

V usage is TRBV18 and J usage is TRBJ1-1, with no clear D. The germline V and J ends were trimmed by 0 bases and 5 bases, with 10 bases remaining between them. The CDR3 loop spans 14 amino acids. Germline CDR1 KGHSH, CDR2 LQKENI. The CDR3 loop reads CASSPPSSNTEAFF. CDR3 bases: TGTGCCAGCTCACCACCGTCGAGCAATACTGAAGCTTTCTTT.

The V call is TRBV11-1, the J call TRBJ2-7; D ambiguous. Germline V gives CDR1 SGHAT, CDR2 FQDESV (reference sequence). This CDR3 spans 14 amino acids. V lost 2 bases, J lost 9 bases, and 17 bases lay in between. In nucleotides, the CDR3 is TGTGCCAGCAGCTTATACGATCTCGCCACCGGGCAGTACTTC. As protein: CASSLYDLATGQYF.

V and J are TRBV6-1 and TRBJ1-5; no clear D. CDR1 is MNHNS, CDR2 SASEGT, per germline. The CDR3 sequence is 16 residues long. Trimming removed 0 bases at V and 0 bases at J, with 9 bases between. In nucleotides, the CDR3 is TGTGCCAGCAGTGAAGCGCGTGGCTATAGCAATCAGCCCCAGCATTTT. Residues: CASSEARGYSNQPQHF.

The chain is built from TRBV4-3 and TRBJ2-3; tentatively, D is TRBD2 (5 bases). The CDR3 contains 15 residues. The V end lost 0 bases, the J end lost 2 bases, and 9 bases lay between the germline ends. Germline V gives CDR1 LGHNA, CDR2 YSLEER. The CDR3 DNA reads TGCGCCAGCAGCCAAGACTGGCGGGTCACAGATACGCAGTATTTT. This encodes CASSQDWRVTDTQYF.

The chain has TRBV9 and TRBJ1-4; no firm D call. Trimming stripped 3 bases from V and 7 bases from J, with 16 bases between. CDR1 and CDR2 (germline): SGDLS, YYNGEE. The CDR3 is 15 residues long. CDR3 in amino acids: CASSGGIGLSEKLFF. The CDR3 DNA reads as TGTGCCAGCAGCGGAGGAATCGGGTTAAGTGAAAAACTGTTTTTT.

The gene calls are TRBV10-3 and TRBJ2-3; D ambiguous. The CDR3 covers 15 residues. V lost 0 bases to trimming and J lost 4 bases, with 11 bases between them. The germline V gene has CDR1 ENHRY and CDR2 SYGVKD. The chain's CDR3 is CAISESLGMPDTQYF. The CDR3 DNA follows: TGTGCCATCAGTGAGTCGCTAGGGATGCCAGATACGCAGTATTTT.

This chain connects TRBV29-1 to TRBJ1-2; 9 bases match TRBD1. There are 11 residues in the CDR3. The junction had 2 bases not matched to a gene; V was cut back by 6 bases and J by 6 bases. Germline V lookup: CDR1 SQVTM, CDR2 ANQGSEA. The CDR3 spells CSVQGANGYTF. CDR3 sequence (DNA): TGCAGCGTACAGGGGGCTAATGGCTACACCTTC.

This clone has a handful of counts. The chain joins TRBV30 to TRBJ1-4; D uncertain. Germline assignment: CDR1 GTSNPN and CDR2 SVGIG (reference sequence). The CDR3 is 12 residues long. Trimming left V 0 bases short and J 17 bases short, with 16 bases between. The CDR3 is CAWSVPGRHCFF. The CDR3 DNA sequence: TGTGCCTGGAGTGTACCCGGGAGACACTGTTTTTTT.